The present TCR beta chain was sequenced within a study of human T cells and chemical hapten exposure. The germline V and J ends were trimmed by 0 bases and 6 bases, with 9 bases remaining between them. Germline CDR1 reads SGHVS; CDR2 reads FQNEAQ. The CDR3 extends over 14 amino acids. TCRdb itself ran the RACE reads through MiXCR, one entry per CDR3 protein. This sample has roughly 50,000 distinct CDR3 sequences, with 9.9% found just once. Specified time point: pre-sensitization, week 0. Treatment noted: therapeutic diphenylcyclopropenone sensitization with weekly scalp DPC. The starting material was whole blood, obtained in connection with sensitization to the hapten diphenylcyclopropenone (DPC). The TCR sequence derives from a middle-aged man with alopecia areata. Some clones in this sample may be carry-over from other donors' samples. The chain combines TRBV7-8 with TRBJ2-1; D unresolved. The DNA of the CDR3 is TGTGCCAGCAGCTTAGCGGGCCGAGGCAATGAGCAGTTCTTC. It specifies CASSLAGRGNEQFF.